The 16 T cell receptor beta chains in this list originate from one sample, sequenced in a study of identifying expanded T cells in peripheral blood. Profiling relied on immunoSEQ multiplex PCR, and the TCRdb table lists in-frame clones only, not all of them. Found here are about 100,000 clones, about nine tenths of them singletons; the top ten hold roughly 3.9%. The material sequenced was blood. The receptors were sampled from a person aged 18 to 75 in good health.

The chain links TRBV27 to TRBJ2-3, with 10 bases aligning to TRBD1. The CDR3 runs 15 residues. After removal of 5 bases from V and 2 bases from J, the junction contained 4 bases not matched to a gene. CDR1 is MNHEY and CDR2 is SMNVEV in the germline V gene (reference sequence). The chain's CDR3 is CASSRDRGLTDTQYF. CDR3 bases: TGTGCCAGCAGTAGGGACAGGGGCCTCACAGATACGCAGTATTTT.

The CDR3 is CASSVGSLSYEQYF. The CDR3 DNA sequence: TGTGCCAGCAGCGTAGGATCCCTCTCCTACGAGCAGTACTTC. The chain employs TRBV9 and TRBJ2-7, with D uncertain. The V gene's germline CDR1 is SGDLS and CDR2 YYNGEE. The length of the CDR3 is 14 residues. Trimming took 0 bases from V and 0 from J, leaving 7 bases between them.

V gene TRBV5-1 combines with J gene TRBJ2-1, with D possibly matching TRBD1 (6 bases). Trimming removed 4 bases at V and 7 bases at J, with 12 bases between. The CDR3 runs to 13 residues. Germline V gene data show CDR1 as SGHRS and CDR2 as YFSETQ. The CDR3 bases are TGCGCCAGCAGCCTTCGGACAGCGAATGAGCAGTTCTTC. This sequence encodes CASSLRTANEQFF.

The chain links TRBV28 to TRBJ2-7; no firm D call. This CDR3 has 15 amino acids. The V gene lost 5 bases and the J gene lost 2 bases, with 16 bases spanning the gap. CDR1 is MDHEN, CDR2 SYDVKM, per germline. For the CDR3, the DNA is TGTGCCAGCAGTCCGACGGGCGCTACCGCCTACGAGCAGTACTTC. Encoded protein: CASSPTGATAYEQYF.

The chain recombines TRBV7-8 with TRBJ1-4, with 9 bases that match TRBD1. This CDR3 contains 17 residues. Trimming cost V 5 bases and J 3 bases; bases outside gene matches: 10. The V gene's germline CDR1 is SGHVS and CDR2 FQNEAQ. The CDR3 region is CASSTRQGGLANEKLFF. DNA for the CDR3: TGTGCCAGCAGCACGAGACAGGGGGGGCTGGCTAATGAAAAACTGTTTTTT.

The V call is TRBV6-6, the J call TRBJ1-3, with 8 nucleotides matching TRBD1. V shed 2 bases, J shed 5 bases, and the junction held 8 bases outside the gene matches. From germline, CDR1 is MNHNY and CDR2 SVGAGI (reference sequence). This CDR3 contains 16 residues. The CDR3 sequence is CASSYGGTGPRNTIYF. The DNA of the CDR3 is TGTGCCAGCAGTTACGGGGGGACAGGCCCGAGAAACACCATATATTTT.

The CDR3 DNA sequence: TGTGCCAGTAGTACCAGACAGGGTACCACCGGGGAGCTGTTTTTT. This encodes CASSTRQGTTGELFF. The chain has TRBV19 and TRBJ2-2, with 7 bases that match TRBD1. This CDR3 contains 15 residues. The germline V gene has CDR1 LNHDA and CDR2 SQIVND (reference sequence). Trimming took 4 bases from V and 4 from J; bases not matched to a gene: 6.

This chain links TRBV18 with TRBJ1-2; TRBD1 aligns across 7 bases. Losses at the gene ends were 5 bases for V and 7 bases for J; bases not matched to a gene: 10. CDR1 KGHSH and CDR2 LQKENI come from the germline V gene. The CDR3 has 14 residues. This chain's CDR3 is CASSFDDRASGYTF. In DNA form, the CDR3 reads TGTGCCAGCTCATTCGATGACAGGGCCTCTGGCTACACCTTC.

V gene TRBV5-4 combines with J gene TRBJ1-1, with TRBD1 identical over 9 bases. The CDR3 runs 13 residues. V lost 5 bases to trimming and J lost 3 bases; unmatched junction nucleotides: 2. Germline V gene data show CDR1 as SGHNT and CDR2 as YYREEE (reference sequence). The CDR3 reads CASRGQGYTEAFF. In nucleotides, the CDR3 is TGTGCCAGCAGGGGACAGGGATACACTGAAGCTTTCTTT.

J is TRBJ1-2 and V is TRBV4-1, with D possibly matching TRBD1 (5 bases). Trimming cost V 1 base and J 13 bases, with 16 bases left between them. Looked up from germline, CDR1 is MGHRA and CDR2 is YSYEKL. This CDR3 has 13 residues. The CDR3 nucleotides read TGCGCCAGCAGCCAAGCTTCAGGGAGGTTTAGCACCTTC. It is translated as CASSQASGRFSTF.

The chain carries TRBV30 and TRBJ1-1, with unresolved D. V lost 0 bases and J 7 bases, leaving 12 bases between the germline ends. The CDR3 loop spans 13 amino acids. The germline CDR1 and CDR2 sequences are GTSNPN and SVGIG (reference sequence). The CDR3 DNA is TGTGCCTGGAGTGTTGGAGGGTTTGGTGAAGCTTTCTTT. Translated, it gives CAWSVGGFGEAFF.

This chain connects TRBV7-6 to TRBJ2-2; 13 bases match TRBD2. There are 20 residues in the CDR3. Trimming cost V 1 base and J 0 bases; bases outside gene matches: 8. Germline loops: CDR1 SGHVS, CDR2 FNYEAQ. CDR3 DNA sequence: TGTGCCAGCAGCTTAGGTGGGACTAGCGGGGTCGGCTCGAACACCGGGGAGCTGTTTTTT. Translation: CASSLGGTSGVGSNTGELFF. Full variable domain (outside the CDR3, taken from reference TRBV7-6 and TRBJ2-2): GAGVSQSPRYKVTKRGQDVALRCDPISGHVSLYWYRQALGQGPEFLTYFNYEAQQDKSGLPNDRFSAERPEGSISTLTIQRTEQRDSAMYRCASSLGGTSGVGSNTGELFFGEGSRLTVL.

This rearrangement joins TRBV30 to TRBJ2-1; TRBD1 agrees at 10 bases. CDR3 length: 13 amino acids. V lost 8 bases to trimming and J lost 4 bases; unmatched junction nucleotides: 5. CDR1 and CDR2 (germline): GTSNPN, SVGIG (reference sequence). In DNA form, the CDR3 reads TGTGCCCGGCCGGGACAGGGGTACAATGAGCAGTTCTTC. As protein: CARPGQGYNEQFF.

V usage is TRBV5-4 and J usage is TRBJ2-2; D is unclear. CDR1 and CDR2 (germline): SGHNT, YYREEE (reference sequence). This CDR3 comprises 16 residues. Trimming took 4 bases from V and 4 from J, leaving 17 bases between them. The CDR3 DNA follows: TGTGCCAGCAGCCCCGAGTGGGGTCGCACCACCGGGGAGCTGTTTTTT. It encodes CASSPEWGRTTGELFF.

The rearrangement joins TRBV11-2 to TRBJ1-6; D call uncertain. Trimming took off 5 bases at V and 0 bases at J, with 8 bases between the two ends. CDR3 length: 15 residues. Germline V CDR1 and CDR2: SGHAT, FQNNGV. The CDR3 region has the DNA TGTGCCAGCAGCGCAGGAAGCTCCTATAATTCACCCCTCCACTTT. Amino acids: CASSAGSSYNSPLHF.

The CDR3 sequence: CAWSVRGAGADTQYF. CDR3 DNA sequence: TGTGCCTGGAGTGTACGGGGGGCCGGGGCAGATACGCAGTATTTT. The V call is TRBV30, the J call TRBJ2-3; TRBD2 is a possible D gene (7 bases). CDR1 is GTSNPN, CDR2 SVGIG, per germline (reference sequence). This CDR3 region has 15 residues. Trimming stripped 0 bases from V and 4 bases from J, with 14 bases between.